These T cell receptor beta chains were read from a single sample in a study of OX40 agonist ivuxolimab in advanced cancers. The method was immunoSEQ multiplex PCR; TCRdb's version includes in-frame clones alone and lacks a portion of them. The sample holds tens of thousands of clones, around nine tenths seen once. Source: CD4+ or CD8+ T cells sorted from blood, taken in a trial of the OX40 agonist ivuxolimab. The receptors originated from an adult with an advanced solid tumor such as melanoma, head and neck, liver or kidney cancer. Each CDR3 is given with its conserved first and last residue. The D gene is left open where the match is weak. Clone size is not always given. Where it is, it says once, few, many or a class for expanded clones.

CDR3aa,CDR3nt,j_gene,abundance,d_gene,v_gene
CASSRDRDKTQYF,TGTGCCAGCTCACGGGACAGGGACAAGACCCAGTACTTC,TRBJ2-5,once,TRBD1,TRBV18
CASRGQYHTEAFF,TGTGCCAGCAGAGGACAGTACCACACTGAAGCTTTCTTT,TRBJ1-1,-,-,TRBV2
CASSQSGGNQPQHF,TGTGCCAGCAGCCAATCAGGGGGCAATCAGCCCCAGCATTTT,TRBJ1-5,-,-,TRBV11-2
CASSLRGHTDTQYF,TGTGCCAGCAGTTTGCGGGGGCACACAGATACGCAGTATTTT,TRBJ2-3,-,-,TRBV28
CASSLARGGMSYNEQFF,TGTGCCAGCAGCTTGGCGAGGGGAGGTATGTCCTACAATGAGCAGTTCTTC,TRBJ2-1,-,-,TRBV5-4
CASSPVDQGDNQPQHF,TGCGCCAGCAGCCCCGTGGACCAGGGTGACAATCAGCCCCAGCATTTT,TRBJ1-5,-,-,TRBV4-1
CASSAQRGGNTGELFF,TGCGCCAGCAGTGCCCAACGGGGGGGGAATACCGGGGAGCTGTTTTTT,TRBJ2-2,-,TRBD2,TRBV10-2
CASSPSWRKKTEAFF,TGTGCCAGCAGTCCATCCTGGCGAAAGAAAACTGAAGCTTTCTTT,TRBJ1-1,-,-,TRBV27
CASSRGTHNEQFF,TGTGCCAGCAGTAGAGGGACCCACAATGAGCAGTTCTTC,TRBJ2-1,-,-,TRBV6-5
CASSNRGRWADTQYF,TGTGCCAGCAGTAACAGGGGGCGATGGGCAGATACGCAGTATTTT,TRBJ2-3,-,TRBD1,TRBV27
CASSTGTGHRYEQYF,TGTGCCAGCAGTACCGGGACAGGGCATAGGTACGAGCAGTACTTC,TRBJ2-7,few,TRBD1,TRBV28
CASSFNQPQHF,TGTGCCAGCAGTTTTAATCAGCCCCAGCATTTT,TRBJ1-5,-,-,TRBV6-1
CASSLAQGESPLHF,TGCGCCAGCAGCTTGGCACAGGGGGAATCACCCCTCCACTTT,TRBJ1-6,-,TRBD1,TRBV5-1
CASMGNTEAFF,TGCGCCTCCATGGGGAACACTGAAGCTTTCTTT,TRBJ1-1,-,-,TRBV5-1